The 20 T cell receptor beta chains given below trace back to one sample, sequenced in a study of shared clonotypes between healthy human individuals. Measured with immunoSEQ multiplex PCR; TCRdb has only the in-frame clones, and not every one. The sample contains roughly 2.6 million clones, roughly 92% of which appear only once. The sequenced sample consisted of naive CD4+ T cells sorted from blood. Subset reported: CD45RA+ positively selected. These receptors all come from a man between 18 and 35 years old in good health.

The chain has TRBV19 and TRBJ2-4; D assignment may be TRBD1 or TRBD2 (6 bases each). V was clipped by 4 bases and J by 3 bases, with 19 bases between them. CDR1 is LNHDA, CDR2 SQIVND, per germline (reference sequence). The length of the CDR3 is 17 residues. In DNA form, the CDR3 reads TGTGCCAGTAGTACCCCGGGGGCCCTTGGGGACAAAAACATTCAGTACTTC. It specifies CASSTPGALGDKNIQYF.

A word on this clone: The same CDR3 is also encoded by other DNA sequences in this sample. DNA of the CDR3: TGCGCCAGCAGCTTGCGCCCGGGACAGGGTACCGGGGAGCTGTTTTTT. Translated, it gives CASSLRPGQGTGELFF. J is TRBJ2-2 and V is TRBV5-1; TRBD1 matches at 9 bases. V lost 1 base and J lost 5; bases outside the gene matches: 6. The CDR3 is 16 residues long. Germline V gene data show CDR1 as SGHRS and CDR2 as YFSETQ. The full variable domain, in which reference TRBV5-1 and TRBJ2-2 provide the parts outside the CDR3, is KAGVTQTPRYLIKTRGQQVTLSCSPISGHRSVSWYQQTPGQGLQFLFEYFSETQRNKGNFPGRFSGRQFSNSRSEMNVSTLELGDSALYLCASSLRPGQGTGELFFGEGSRLTVL.

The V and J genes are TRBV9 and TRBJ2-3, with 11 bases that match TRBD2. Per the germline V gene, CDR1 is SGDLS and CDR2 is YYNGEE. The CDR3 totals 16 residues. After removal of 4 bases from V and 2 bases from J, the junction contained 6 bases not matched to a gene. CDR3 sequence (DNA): TGTGCCAGCAGCTCTAGCGGGGGGACCCCCACAGATACGCAGTATTTT. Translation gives CASSSSGGTPTDTQYF.

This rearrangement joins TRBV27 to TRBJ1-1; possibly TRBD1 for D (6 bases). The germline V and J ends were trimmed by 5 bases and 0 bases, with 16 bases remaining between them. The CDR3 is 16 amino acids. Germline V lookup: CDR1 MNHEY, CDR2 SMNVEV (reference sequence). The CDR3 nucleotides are TGTGCCAGCAGTCGGGACATAGGACCCCTGAACACTGAAGCTTTCTTT. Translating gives CASSRDIGPLNTEAFF.

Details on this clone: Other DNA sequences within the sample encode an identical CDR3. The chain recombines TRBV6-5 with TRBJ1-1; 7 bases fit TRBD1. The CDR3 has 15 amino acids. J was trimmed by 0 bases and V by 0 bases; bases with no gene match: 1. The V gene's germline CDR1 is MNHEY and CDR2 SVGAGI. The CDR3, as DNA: TGTGCCAGCAGTTACTCGACAGGGTTGAACACTGAAGCTTTCTTT. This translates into CASSYSTGLNTEAFF.

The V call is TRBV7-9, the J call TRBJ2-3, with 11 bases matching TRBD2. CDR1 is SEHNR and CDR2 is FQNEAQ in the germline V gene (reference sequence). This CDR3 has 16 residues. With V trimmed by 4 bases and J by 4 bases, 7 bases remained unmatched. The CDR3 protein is CASSYKTSGIADTQYF. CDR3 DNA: TGTGCCAGCAGCTACAAGACTAGCGGGATCGCAGATACGCAGTATTTT.

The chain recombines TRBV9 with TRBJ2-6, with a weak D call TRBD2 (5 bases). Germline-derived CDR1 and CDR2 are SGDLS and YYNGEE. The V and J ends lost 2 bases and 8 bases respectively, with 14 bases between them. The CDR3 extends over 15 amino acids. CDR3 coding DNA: TGTGCCAGCAGCGTCGCGGGCTATGCGACCAACGTCCTGACTTTC. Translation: CASSVAGYATNVLTF.

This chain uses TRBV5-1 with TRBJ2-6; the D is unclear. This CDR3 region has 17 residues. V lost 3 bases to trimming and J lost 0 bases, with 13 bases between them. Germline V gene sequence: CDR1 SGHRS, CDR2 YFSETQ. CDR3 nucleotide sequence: TGCGCCAGCAGCTCCCCTTTTCAAACCTCTGGGGCCAACGTCCTGACTTTC. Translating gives CASSSPFQTSGANVLTF.

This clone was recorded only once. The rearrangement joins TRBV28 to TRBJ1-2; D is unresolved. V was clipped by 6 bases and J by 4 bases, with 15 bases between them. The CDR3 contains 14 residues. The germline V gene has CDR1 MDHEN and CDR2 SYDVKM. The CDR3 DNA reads TGTGCCAGCAGCACCCAACGGGCAGCCTATGGCTACACCTTC. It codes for CASSTQRAAYGYTF.

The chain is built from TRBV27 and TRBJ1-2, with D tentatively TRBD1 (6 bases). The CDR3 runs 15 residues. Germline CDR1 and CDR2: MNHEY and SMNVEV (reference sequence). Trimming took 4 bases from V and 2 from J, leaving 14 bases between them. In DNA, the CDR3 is TGTGCCAGCAGTTCAGGGGCAGGGACCAACTATGGCTACACCTTC. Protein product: CASSSGAGTNYGYTF.

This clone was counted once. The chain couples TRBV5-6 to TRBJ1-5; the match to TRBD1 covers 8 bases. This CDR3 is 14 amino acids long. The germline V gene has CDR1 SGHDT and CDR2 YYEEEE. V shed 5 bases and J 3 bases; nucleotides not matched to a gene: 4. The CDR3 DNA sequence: TGTGCCAGCAGTGCGGGACAGGTCAATCAGCCCCAGCATTTT. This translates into CASSAGQVNQPQHF.

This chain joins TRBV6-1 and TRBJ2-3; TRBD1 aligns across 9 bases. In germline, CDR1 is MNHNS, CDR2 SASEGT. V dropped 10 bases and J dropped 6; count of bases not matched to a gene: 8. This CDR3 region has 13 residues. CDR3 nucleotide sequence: TGTGCCACGAGACAGGGGGTCGGCGATACGCAGTATTTT. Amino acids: CATRQGVGDTQYF.

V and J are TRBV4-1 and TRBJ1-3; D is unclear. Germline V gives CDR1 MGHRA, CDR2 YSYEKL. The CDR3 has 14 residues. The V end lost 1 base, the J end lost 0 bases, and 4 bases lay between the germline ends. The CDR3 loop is CASSQGSSGNTIYF. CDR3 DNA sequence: TGCGCCAGCAGCCAAGGGAGCTCTGGAAACACCATATATTTT.

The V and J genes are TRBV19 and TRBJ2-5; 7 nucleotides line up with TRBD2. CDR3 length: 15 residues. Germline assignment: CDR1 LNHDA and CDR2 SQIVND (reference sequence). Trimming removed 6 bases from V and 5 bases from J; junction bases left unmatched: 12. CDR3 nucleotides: TGTGCCAGTAGGGTCGACGCGGGAGTAGGGGAGACCCAGTACTTC. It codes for CASRVDAGVGETQYF.

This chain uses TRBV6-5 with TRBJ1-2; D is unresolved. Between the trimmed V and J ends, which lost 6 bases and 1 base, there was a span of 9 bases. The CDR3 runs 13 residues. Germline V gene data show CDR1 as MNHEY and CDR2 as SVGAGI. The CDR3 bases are TGTGCCAGCAGCCCCGGTTTTAACTATGGCTACACCTTC. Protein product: CASSPGFNYGYTF.

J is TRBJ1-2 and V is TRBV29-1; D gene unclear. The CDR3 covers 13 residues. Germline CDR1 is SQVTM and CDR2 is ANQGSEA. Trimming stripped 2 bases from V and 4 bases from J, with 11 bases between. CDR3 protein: CSVERGLGYGYTF. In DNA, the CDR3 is TGCAGCGTTGAACGAGGGCTTGGCTATGGCTACACCTTC.

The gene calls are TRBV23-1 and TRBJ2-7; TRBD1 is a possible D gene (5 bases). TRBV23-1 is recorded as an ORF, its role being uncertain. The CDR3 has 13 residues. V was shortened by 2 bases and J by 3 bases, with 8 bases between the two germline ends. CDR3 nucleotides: TGCGCCAGCAGTCAAGGAACAGGCTACGAGCAGTACTTC. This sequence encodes CASSQGTGYEQYF.

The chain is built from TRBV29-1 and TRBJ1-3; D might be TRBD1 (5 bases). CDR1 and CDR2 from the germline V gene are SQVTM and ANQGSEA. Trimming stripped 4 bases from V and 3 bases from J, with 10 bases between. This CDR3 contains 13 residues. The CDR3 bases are TGCAGCGTTGGCGACAGCTATGGAAACACCATATATTTT. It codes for CSVGDSYGNTIYF.

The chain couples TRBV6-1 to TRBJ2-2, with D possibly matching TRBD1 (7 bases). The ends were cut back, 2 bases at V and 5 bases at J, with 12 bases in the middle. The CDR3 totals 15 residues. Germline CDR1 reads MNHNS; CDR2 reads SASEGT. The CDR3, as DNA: TGTGCCAGCAGTGAAATGTCAGGGGGGACCGGGGAGCTGTTTTTT. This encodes CASSEMSGGTGELFF.

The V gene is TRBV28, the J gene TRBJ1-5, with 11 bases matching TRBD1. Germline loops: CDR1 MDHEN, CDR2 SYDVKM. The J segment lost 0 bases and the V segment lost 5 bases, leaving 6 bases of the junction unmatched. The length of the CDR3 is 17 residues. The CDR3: CASSDPGQGVSNQPQHF. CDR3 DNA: TGTGCCAGCAGTGACCCGGGACAGGGGGTTAGCAATCAGCCCCAGCATTTT.